These 11 T cell receptor beta chains came from one sample sequenced in a study of technical replicates of blood from four donors. The table came from immunoSEQ multiplex PCR; TCRdb's copy has only in-frame clones and leaves some out. The sample contains about 76,000 clones, about 91% of which appear only once. Sequenced: T cells isolated from PBMCs. These receptors all come from a human donor in good health.

The rearrangement links TRBV11-2 to TRBJ2-3, with 12 bases aligning to TRBD2. This CDR3 spans 18 amino acids. V shed 5 bases and J 3 bases; nucleotides not matched to a gene: 12. The germline gives CDR1 SGHAT, CDR2 FQNNGV. DNA of the CDR3: TGTGCCAGCAGCCCACGACTAGCGGGAGAGGGTGGGACAGATACGCAGTATTTT. It translates to CASSPRLAGEGGTDTQYF.

A single count supports this clone. This chain uses TRBV6-5 with TRBJ1-3; a weak D match, TRBD1 (6 bases). This CDR3 region has 16 residues. Germline CDR1 is MNHEY and CDR2 is SVGAGI. Trimming removed 0 bases from V and 7 bases from J, with 16 bases in between. CDR3 in amino acids: CASSYSGKGQRNTIYF. CDR3 nucleotides: TGTGCCAGCAGTTACTCGGGGAAGGGACAAAGGAACACCATATATTTT.

This chain joins TRBV25-1 and TRBJ2-1; 11 bases match TRBD2. Germline assignment: CDR1 MGHDK and CDR2 SYGVNS. Trimming took 5 bases from V and 8 from J; bases not matched to a gene: 11. The CDR3 has 16 amino acids. CDR3 bases: TGTGCCAGCAGTTCATGGACTAGCGGGTCGGTCGATGAGCAGTTCTTC. This gives the protein CASSSWTSGSVDEQFF.

V usage is TRBV27 and J usage is TRBJ1-1, with D hard to call. V lost 5 bases and J lost 1, with 5 bases in between. Germline V lookup: CDR1 MNHEY, CDR2 SMNVEV (reference sequence). The CDR3 is 12 amino acids. CDR3 nucleotide sequence: TGTGCCAGCAGTACCGGGAACACTGAAGCTTTCTTT. It yields the protein CASSTGNTEAFF.

This rearrangement joins TRBV9 to TRBJ2-5; the match to TRBD2 covers 8 bases. V lost 0 bases, J lost 1 base, and 8 bases stayed unmatched. The CDR3 loop spans 17 amino acids. Germline lookup yields CDR1 SGDLS and CDR2 YYNGEE. CDR3 sequence: CASSVEGAGGLQETQYF. In nucleotides, the CDR3 is TGTGCCAGCAGCGTAGAAGGCGCGGGAGGCCTCCAAGAGACCCAGTACTTC.

The chain has TRBV29-1 and TRBJ2-7, with 7 bases fitting TRBD1. The CDR3 runs 14 residues. Germline lookup yields CDR1 SQVTM and CDR2 ANQGSEA. Trimming at V came to 3 bases and at J to 2 bases, leaving 7 bases not matched to a gene. CDR3 in amino acids: CSVDITGDAYEQYF. The CDR3 bases are TGCAGCGTTGATATTACAGGGGACGCCTACGAGCAGTACTTC.

The chain employs TRBV7-9 and TRBJ1-1; D is perhaps TRBD1 (5 bases). Germline V CDR1 and CDR2: SEHNR, FQNEAQ (reference sequence). The germline V and J ends were trimmed by 5 bases and 0 bases, with 19 bases remaining between them. The CDR3 has 17 amino acids. The CDR3: CASSTQSGGGMNTEAFF. CDR3 DNA: TGTGCCAGCAGCACTCAATCCGGGGGGGGGATGAACACTGAAGCTTTCTTT. The full variable domain, rest sourced from reference TRBV7-9 and TRBJ1-1, is DTGVSQNPRHKITKRGQNVTFRCDPISEHNRLYWYRQTLGQGPEFLTYFQNEAQLEKSRLLSDRFSAERPKGSFSTLEIQRTEQGDSAMYLCASSTQSGGGMNTEAFFGQGTRLTVV.

This clone showed up just a few times. The chain carries TRBV7-9 and TRBJ1-1; 11 nucleotides line up with TRBD1. The CDR3 contains 17 residues. Trimming removed 0 bases from V and 7 bases from J; junction bases left unmatched: 10. Per germline, CDR1 SEHNR and CDR2 FQNEAQ (reference sequence). For the CDR3, the DNA is TGTGCCAGCAGCTTAGCGGGGACAGGGGGGATGGCGAATGAAGCTTTCTTT. Translated, it gives CASSLAGTGGMANEAFF.

This sequence joins TRBV11-2 and TRBJ1-5; D may be TRBD1 (5 bases). V lost 2 bases and J lost 2, with 10 bases in between. Germline lookup yields CDR1 SGHAT and CDR2 FQNNGV. CDR3 size: 15 residues. CDR3 coding DNA: TGTGCCAGCAGCTTAAGTGGGGCAGGCAATCAGCCCCAGCATTTT. Translation: CASSLSGAGNQPQHF. Full variable domain (remainder filled in from reference TRBV11-2 and TRBJ1-5): EAGVAQSPRYKIIEKRQSVAFWCNPISGHATLYWYQQILGQGPKLLIQFQNNGVVDDSQLPKDRFSAERLKGVDSTLKIQPAKLEDSAVYLCASSLSGAGNQPQHFGDGTRLSIL.

The rearrangement links TRBV10-3 to TRBJ2-3; 9 positions agree with TRBD2. This CDR3 region has 16 residues. With 0 bases clipped from V and 3 bases from J, the junction kept 4 bases outside the gene matches. From germline, CDR1 is ENHRY and CDR2 SYGVKD. The chain's CDR3 is CAISESLAGGTDTQYF. The DNA for the CDR3 is TGTGCCATCAGTGAGTCGCTGGCGGGGGGGACAGATACGCAGTATTTT.

The chain is built from TRBV5-4 and TRBJ2-4, with 7 bases matching TRBD1. The V segment lost 3 bases and the J segment 5 bases; nucleotides outside the gene matches: 11. The CDR3 runs 16 residues. Germline V CDR1 and CDR2: SGHNT, YYREEE (reference sequence). CDR3 coding DNA: TGTGCCAGCAGCTATGGGACAGCAAATGCCCAAAACATTCAGTACTTC. Its protein product is CASSYGTANAQNIQYF.